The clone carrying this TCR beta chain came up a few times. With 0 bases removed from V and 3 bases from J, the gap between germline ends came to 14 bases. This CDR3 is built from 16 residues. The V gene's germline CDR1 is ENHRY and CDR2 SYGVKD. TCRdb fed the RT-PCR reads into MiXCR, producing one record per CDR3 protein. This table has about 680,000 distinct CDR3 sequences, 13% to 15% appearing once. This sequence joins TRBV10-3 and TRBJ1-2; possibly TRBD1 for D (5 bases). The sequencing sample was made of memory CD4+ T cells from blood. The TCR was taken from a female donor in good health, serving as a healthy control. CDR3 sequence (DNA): TGTGCCATCAGTGAGTCGAAAGGGACGGGAGACTATGGCTACACCTTC. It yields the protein CAISESKGTGDYGYTF.